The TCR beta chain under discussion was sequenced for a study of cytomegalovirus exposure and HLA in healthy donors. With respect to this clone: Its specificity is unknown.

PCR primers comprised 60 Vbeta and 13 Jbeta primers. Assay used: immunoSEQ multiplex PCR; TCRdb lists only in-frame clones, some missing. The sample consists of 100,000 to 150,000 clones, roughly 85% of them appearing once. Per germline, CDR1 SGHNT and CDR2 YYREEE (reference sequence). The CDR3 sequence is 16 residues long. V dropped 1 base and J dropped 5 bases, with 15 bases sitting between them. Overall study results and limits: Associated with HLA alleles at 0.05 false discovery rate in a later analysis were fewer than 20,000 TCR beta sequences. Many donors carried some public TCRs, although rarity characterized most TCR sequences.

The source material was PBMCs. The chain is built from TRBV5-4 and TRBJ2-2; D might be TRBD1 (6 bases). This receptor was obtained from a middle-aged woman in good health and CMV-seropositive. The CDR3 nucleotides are TGTGCCAGCAGCTTGTGGGGGCAGGGTCGAACCGGGGAGCTGTTTTTT. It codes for CASSLWGQGRTGELFF.